The rows below give T cell receptor beta chains drawn from one sample of a study of OX40 agonist ivuxolimab in advanced cancers. TCRdb's copy holds only in-frame clones and misses some; the assay was immunoSEQ multiplex PCR. The sample yields more than 65,000 clones, roughly 85% seen once. The sample consisted of CD4+ or CD8+ T cells sorted from blood, taken in a trial of the OX40 agonist ivuxolimab. These receptors were taken from an adult with an advanced solid tumor such as melanoma, head and neck, liver or kidney cancer. CDR3s include the opening cysteine and the closing phenylalanine or tryptophan. The size field is filled for only some rows; it gives once, few, many or a size class.

TRBV5-8,once,CASSLVAVSTF
TRBV9,NA,CASSEQGAMRYGYTF
TRBV30,NA,CAWSPGTAGPGELFF
TRBV6-5,NA,CASRNSRGGTDTQYF
TRBV5-1,few,CASSLVERGRAAAGYTF
TRBV11-1,NA,CASSLNGQGNQPQHF
TRBV7-2,NA,CASSFSGGASEQYF
TRBV11-1,NA,CASSLTGTTEAFF
TRBV7-6,NA,CASSPTPGTVNTGELFF
TRBV7-9,once,CASSHRDRGYGYTF
TRBV2,NA,CASRGGINSNQPQHF
TRBV7-2,few,CASSLAPGSNYGYTF
TRBV27,NA,CASSPRTGLDYGYTF
TRBV28,NA,CASRKRGPNTEAFF
TRBV5-5,NA,CASSFQQGTYGYTF
TRBV6-5,NA,CASSSPAEATLHF